This T cell receptor (beta chain) originates from a study of blood T cell repertoires in COVID-19. Study context: The origin of the acute and convalescent COVID-19 samples was the United States, Italy and Spain. From T cells, B-cell-depleted T cells, or PBMCs came the material, which was cDNA or gDNA.

The method was immunoSEQ multiplex PCR; TCRdb's version includes in-frame clones alone and lacks a portion of them. The sample has about 240,000 clones, approximately 86% seen once. The sample was peripheral blood. The clonotype was recovered from a human donor in a cohort sampled during active COVID-19.

The CDR3 is CASSQDAGSAVAGTSYEQYF. CDR3 nucleotide sequence: TGCGCCAGCAGCCAAGACGCCGGGTCAGCCGTAGCGGGTACCTCCTACGAGCAGTACTTC. This rearrangement joins TRBV4-1 to TRBJ2-7, with TRBD2 matching 7 bases. CDR1 MGHRA and CDR2 YSYEKL come from the germline V gene. Trimming at V came to 0 bases and at J to 0 bases, leaving 17 bases not matched to a gene. This CDR3 is built from 20 residues.